This T cell receptor (beta chain) was identified in a study of shared clonotypes between healthy human individuals. Study context: The donors, a couple of women and a few men, were aged 18 to 49.

Each of the donors was a healthy adult who was HIV-negative and had not had a recent acute infection or vaccination. Data came from immunoSEQ multiplex PCR; TCRdb stores just in-frame clones and leaves some out. Found here are 2 million to 2.5 million clones, approximately 96% of them singletons; the top ten hold roughly 0.13%. The CDR3 is made up of 14 amino acids. CDR1 is MNHEY, CDR2 SVGAGI, per germline. The V and J ends lost 5 bases and 3 bases, in that order; junction bases with no gene match: 4. The chain couples TRBV6-5 to TRBJ2-7, with 10 bases matching TRBD1. Sequenced: naive CD4+ T cells sorted from blood. Indicated subset: CD45RA+ positively selected. This receptor was taken from a man in his late teens or twenties in good health. This CDR3 is CASSHGDRGYEQYF. CDR3 nucleotide sequence: TGTGCCAGCAGTCACGGGGACAGGGGCTACGAGCAGTACTTC.